Listed below are T cell receptor beta chains from one sample, sequenced in a study of CD8 T cells in ankylosing spondylitis. Each CDR3 protein gets one entry after TCRdb re-called the 5' RACE reads with MiXCR. The sample consists of some 200,000 distinct CDR3 sequences, over 15% of them appearing once. The sequencing input was blood, either unsorted or a sorted T cell fraction (not recorded which). These TCRs come from a male donor aged 5-30 years with ankylosing spondylitis or in good health (not recorded which). The CDR3 runs from the conserved cysteine through the conserved F or W. A D gene is named only where the DNA matches it firmly. A row's size may be missing; if present it is once, few, many or a size class.

V,length,D,size,J,CDR3,DNA
TRBV20-1,16,TRBD2,NA,TRBJ2-2,CSAPRPGLRGTGELFF,TGCAGTGCTCCAAGACCGGGACTAAGAGGCACCGGGGAGCTGTTTTTT
TRBV15,12,NA,NA,TRBJ2-3,CATSDKEDTQYF,TGTGCCACCAGCGACAAAGAAGATACGCAGTATTTT
TRBV6-5,15,NA,NA,TRBJ1-6,CASRTLRVEDSPLHF,TGTGCCAGCAGAACGCTCAGGGTGGAGGATTCACCCCTCCACTTT
TRBV14,15,TRBD1,many,TRBJ2-7,CASSRTRGRDYEQYF,TGTGCCAGCAGCCGAACCAGGGGGCGAGACTACGAGCAGTACTTC
TRBV5-1,16,TRBD2,many,TRBJ2-5,CASKGLRGSLQETQYF,TGCGCCAGCAAGGGGTTACGCGGGAGTCTCCAAGAGACCCAGTACTTC
TRBV12-3/TRBV12-4,12,TRBD2,NA,TRBJ2-3,CATGLAEDTQYF,TGTGCCACAGGACTAGCTGAGGATACGCAGTATTTT
TRBV29-1,14,NA,many,TRBJ2-1,CSVEVGRTYNEQFF,TGCAGCGTTGAAGTCGGGAGAACTTACAATGAGCAGTTCTTC
TRBV29-1,16,NA,many,TRBJ2-5,CSVEGSEDSSRETQYF,TGCAGCGTTGAAGGATCGGAAGACAGCTCCAGGGAGACCCAGTACTTC
TRBV9,16,NA,many,TRBJ2-1,CASSVGSGSSYNEQFF,TGTGCCAGCAGCGTAGGAAGCGGAAGTTCCTACAATGAGCAGTTCTTC
TRBV28,14,NA,many,TRBJ2-1,CASVRDTIYNEQFF,TGTGCCAGCGTACGGGACACAATATACAATGAGCAGTTCTTC
TRBV15,15,TRBD1,many,TRBJ1-4,CATSRGQGSNEKLFF,TGTGCCACCAGCAGAGGACAGGGGTCTAATGAAAAACTGTTTTTT
TRBV20-1,12,NA,few,TRBJ1-2,CSARGGDYGYTF,TGCAGTGCTAGGGGAGGGGACTATGGCTACACCTTC
TRBV29-1,13,TRBD2,many,TRBJ2-7,CSVVHGTRDEQYF,TGCAGCGTTGTTCATGGGACTAGGGACGAGCAGTACTTC
TRBV28,16,TRBD1,many,TRBJ1-4,CASSLPGQGANEKLFF,TGTGCCAGCAGTTTACCGGGACAGGGGGCTAATGAAAAACTGTTTTTT
TRBV12-3/TRBV12-4,15,TRBD1,many,TRBJ2-1,CASSPRGQGANEQFF,TGTGCCAGCAGTCCCAGGGGACAGGGGGCGAATGAGCAGTTCTTC
TRBV4-1,14,TRBD1,many,TRBJ1-2,CASRLQGARSGYTF,TGCGCCAGCAGACTACAGGGGGCTCGAAGTGGCTACACCTTC
TRBV11-2,12,NA,many,TRBJ2-7,CASSPPDPGQYF,TGTGCCAGCAGCCCACCGGACCCCGGGCAGTACTTC
TRBV7-9,16,TRBD2,many,TRBJ2-2,CASSPGLAGNTGELFF,TGTGCCAGCAGCCCCGGACTAGCGGGAAACACCGGGGAGCTGTTTTTT
TRBV12-3/TRBV12-4,14,TRBD1,once,TRBJ1-2,CASSATGEDYGYTF,TGTGCCAGCAGTGCCACAGGGGAGGACTATGGCTACACCTTC
TRBV13,17,NA,few,TRBJ2-6,CASSLGPGLNGANVLTF,TGTGCCAGCAGCTTAGGGCCAGGGCTCAATGGGGCCAACGTCCTGACTTTC
TRBV7-6,16,NA,NA,TRBJ2-3,CASSSLEGVGGDTQYF,TGTGCCAGCAGCTCCTTGGAGGGAGTAGGGGGAGATACGCAGTATTTT
TRBV10-2,12,NA,NA,TRBJ2-5,CASSLMGETQYF,TGCGCCAGCAGTCTAATGGGAGAGACCCAGTACTTC
TRBV19,15,NA,many,TRBJ2-7,CASSIAWQDTYEQYF,TGTGCCAGTAGTATAGCCTGGCAGGACACCTACGAGCAGTACTTC
TRBV6-5,15,TRBD2,NA,TRBJ2-1,CASTSSGISYNEQFF,TGTGCCAGCACCTCTAGCGGGATATCCTACAATGAGCAGTTCTTC
TRBV29-1,11,TRBD2,few,TRBJ2-1,CSVPGGNEQFF,TGCAGCGTTCCGGGAGGTAATGAGCAGTTCTTC
TRBV4-3,19,TRBD2,many,TRBJ2-1,CASSRLAGGPSDSYNEQFF,TGCGCCAGCAGCCGACTAGCGGGAGGGCCGTCGGACTCCTACAATGAGCAGTTCTTC
TRBV12-3/TRBV12-4,13,TRBD1,many,TRBJ1-1,CASRGTGVSEAFF,TGTGCCAGCAGGGGGACAGGGGTCTCTGAAGCTTTCTTT
TRBV2,12,NA,many,TRBJ2-3,CASSYPTDTQYF,TGTGCCAGCAGCTACCCCACAGATACGCAGTATTTT
TRBV12-3/TRBV12-4,14,NA,many,TRBJ2-3,CASSLTDSTDTQYF,TGTGCCAGCAGTTTAACAGATAGCACAGATACGCAGTATTTT
TRBV27,14,TRBD2,medium-sized,TRBJ2-1,CASSISGRGNEQFF,TGTGCCAGCAGTATTAGCGGGAGGGGAAATGAGCAGTTCTTC
TRBV27,15,NA,many,TRBJ2-4,CASSLIDGPKNIQYF,TGTGCCAGCAGCCTTATCGACGGACCCAAAAACATTCAGTACTTC
TRBV20-1,14,NA,NA,TRBJ2-1,CSAMAGGSKVGQFF,TGCAGTGCTATGGCTGGCGGTTCGAAGGTGGGGCAGTTCTTC
TRBV6-5,14,NA,NA,TRBJ2-5,CASSYGGGQETQYF,TGTGCCAGCAGTTACGGCGGAGGGCAAGAGACCCAGTACTTC
TRBV5-1,14,NA,many,TRBJ2-5,CASSLSTKQETQYF,TGCGCCAGCAGCTTGTCGACTAAACAAGAGACCCAGTACTTC
TRBV19,15,TRBD1,many,TRBJ2-4,CASKRLGQGKALRYF,TGTGCCAGCAAGAGGCTGGGACAGGGCAAGGCGTTAAGGTACTTC
TRBV7-7,15,TRBD2,NA,TRBJ2-2,CASSPSGRGTGELFF,TGTGCCAGCAGCCCTAGCGGGAGGGGCACCGGGGAGCTGTTTTTT
TRBV20-1,16,TRBD2,many,TRBJ2-5,CSARSPLAGSGMTQYF,TGCAGTGCTAGATCCCCACTAGCGGGGTCCGGGATGACCCAGTACTTC
TRBV7-9,15,TRBD1,many,TRBJ2-2,CASSNGTDVTGELFF,TGTGCCAGCAGCAACGGGACAGATGTGACCGGGGAGCTGTTTTTT
TRBV12-3/TRBV12-4,11,NA,NA,TRBJ1-3,CAGGGGNTIYF,TGTGCCGGAGGGGGTGGAAACACCATATATTTT
TRBV29-1,12,NA,many,TRBJ2-7,CSVEPGPYEQYF,TGCAGCGTTGAGCCGGGCCCCTACGAGCAGTACTTC
TRBV20-1,13,TRBD1,many,TRBJ2-2,CSAMGQLTGELFF,TGCAGTGCTATGGGACAGTTAACCGGGGAGCTGTTTTTT
TRBV29-1,14,TRBD1,many,TRBJ2-1,CSANDRGRGNEQFF,TGCAGCGCCAACGACAGGGGGAGGGGAAATGAGCAGTTCTTC
TRBV3-1,18,NA,many,TRBJ1-4,CASSQDQAGGLINEKLFF,TGTGCCAGCAGCCAAGACCAGGCCGGGGGCCTGATTAATGAAAAACTGTTTTTT
TRBV5-1,13,NA,many,TRBJ1-1,CASSLFGASEAFF,TGCGCCAGCAGCTTGTTTGGGGCCTCCGAAGCTTTCTTT
TRBV28,15,TRBD2,many,TRBJ2-1,CASSGGGSRGNEQFF,TGTGCCAGCAGTGGCGGCGGGAGTCGGGGCAATGAGCAGTTCTTC
TRBV18,16,NA,many,TRBJ2-6,CASSSQWSSGANVLTF,TGTGCCAGCTCATCCCAGTGGAGCTCTGGGGCCAACGTCCTGACTTTC
TRBV29-1,10,NA,NA,TRBJ2-1,CSVDTYLQFF,TGCAGCGTTGATACTTATCTGCAGTTCTTC